The present T cell receptor beta chain was sequenced within a study of patients and donors after allogeneic stem cell transplantation (dated by TCRdb to about 2020). The protocol used for the library was RT-PCR. TCRdb names NextSeq 550 as the instrument used. TCRdb reanalyzed the raw reads on its own, using fastp at Q25 for trimming and MiXCR for clone calling, and kept in-frame beta chains. Rows with a matching CDR3 protein are joined into one entry that keeps the most common DNA and genes. In this sample the table shows roughly 230,000 distinct CDR3 sequences, roughly 13% of which occur a single time. The ten largest clones add up to around 10% of the sample. Sequences KGHSH (CDR1) and LQKENI (CDR2) are obtained from the germline V gene. Trimming takes 2 bases off V and 8 bases off J; junction bases not matched to a gene: 6. Reading from cysteine to phenylalanine, the CDR3 counts 16 amino acids. Only the CDR3 DNA stays, 48 bases, in frame from base 1.

This clonotype showed up just a few times. Its target antigen remains unknown. Within one base of it there is no much larger clone, and no base qualities were kept. The receptor's source is a human donor who was either an allogeneic HSCT recipient or a stem cell or donor lymphocyte infusion donor (not recorded which). It is not recorded whose cells these are; they may come from a transplant donor. Rearrangement joined TRBV18 to TRBJ2-1, with TRBD2 identical over 13 junction bases. The material sequenced was blood, either unsorted or a sorted T cell fraction (not recorded which). The DNA sequence is as follows: TGTGCCAGCTCACCAACTAGCGGGGGGGCCGGGGATGAGCAGTTCTTC. It translates as CASSPTSGGAGDEQFF.